A selection of T cell receptor beta chains follows, all from one sample in a study of T-cell memory formation after mild COVID-19. TCRdb reprocessed the 5' RACE reads via MiXCR and lists one record per CDR3 protein. The sample carries 540,000 or so distinct CDR3 sequences, just over 20% recorded once. The sequenced material came from PBMCs or a T cell subset sorted from them (not recorded which). These receptors all stem from an adult woman who had mild COVID-19 (a few samples of this study predate the infection). Cell type and time point are not known. Both conserved end residues are part of each CDR3. Each record gives: clone size, J gene, V gene, CDR3 protein. Size is omitted from some rows. Given values are once, few, many or a class for expanded clones.

clone_size: -; j_call: TRBJ2-3; v_call: TRBV9; cdr3_aa: CASSWDQREDTQYF
clone_size: few; j_call: TRBJ1-1; v_call: TRBV6-2/TRBV6-3; cdr3_aa: CASSSQGPLNTEAFF
clone_size: few; j_call: TRBJ2-1; v_call: TRBV4-2; cdr3_aa: CASSPTGTSGFYEQFF
clone_size: -; j_call: TRBJ2-3; v_call: TRBV19; cdr3_aa: CASIGTNTQYF
clone_size: few; j_call: TRBJ2-2; v_call: TRBV21-1; cdr3_aa: CASRSLEGQSAGELFF
clone_size: -; j_call: TRBJ1-2; v_call: TRBV12-3/TRBV12-4; cdr3_aa: CASSYNIYGYTF
clone_size: -; j_call: TRBJ2-7; v_call: TRBV4-1; cdr3_aa: CASSQDQLGGSYEQYF
clone_size: once; j_call: TRBJ2-2; v_call: TRBV12-3/TRBV12-4; cdr3_aa: CATPRGRNTGELFF
clone_size: -; j_call: TRBJ2-2; v_call: TRBV5-6; cdr3_aa: CASSLVAGGQTGELFF
clone_size: -; j_call: TRBJ2-1; v_call: TRBV7-9; cdr3_aa: CASSLARVAGVSYNEQFF
clone_size: -; j_call: TRBJ2-7; v_call: TRBV7-9; cdr3_aa: CASSLGGAGSSYEQYF
clone_size: few; j_call: TRBJ2-7; v_call: TRBV5-1; cdr3_aa: CASSPGLDYYEQYF
clone_size: few; j_call: TRBJ2-7; v_call: TRBV27; cdr3_aa: CASRPDTTYEQYF
clone_size: few; j_call: TRBJ2-1; v_call: TRBV24-1; cdr3_aa: CATSDRRTSGGASSYNEQFF
clone_size: many; j_call: TRBJ2-1; v_call: TRBV11-2; cdr3_aa: CASSLGGLGEQFF
clone_size: many; j_call: TRBJ2-7; v_call: TRBV7-6; cdr3_aa: CASNEGQGILEQYF
clone_size: -; j_call: TRBJ1-5; v_call: TRBV6-5; cdr3_aa: CASRQGDFQPQHF
clone_size: -; j_call: TRBJ2-7; v_call: TRBV27; cdr3_aa: CASSLGLRYHEQYF
clone_size: -; j_call: TRBJ2-2; v_call: TRBV6-5; cdr3_aa: CASRSTGTSGRTLTTGELFF